The 18 T cell receptor beta chains reported below all come from one sample, sequenced in a study of T cell changes during pregnancy in multiple sclerosis. The method was immunoSEQ multiplex PCR; TCRdb's version includes in-frame clones alone and lacks a portion of them. The table lists about 100,000 clones, around 92% of them singletons. Sequenced here: peripheral blood, sampled after pregnancy. Every receptor here comes from a female donor with multiple sclerosis, enrolled in a pregnancy study.

The rearrangement uses TRBV5-1 and TRBJ1-1, with TRBD1 matching over 10 bases. This CDR3 spans 15 amino acids. With V trimmed by 5 bases and J by 1 base, 5 bases remained unmatched. Germline CDR1 reads SGHRS; CDR2 reads YFSETQ. The CDR3 region is CASRKGQGENTEAFF. The CDR3 nucleotides read TGCGCCAGCAGAAAAGGACAGGGGGAGAACACTGAAGCTTTCTTT.

This clone has only a few counts. The rearrangement joins TRBV7-9 to TRBJ1-3; D uncertain. The V gene lost 3 bases and the J gene lost 1 base, with 7 bases spanning the gap. Germline V gene sequence: CDR1 SEHNR, CDR2 FQNEAQ (reference sequence). CDR3 length equals 14 residues. This chain's CDR3 is CASSFRESGNTIYF. The CDR3 region has the DNA TGTGCCAGCAGCTTTCGGGAATCTGGAAACACCATATATTTT.

The chain carries TRBV6-5 and TRBJ1-1, with 7 bases that match TRBD1. This CDR3 spans 12 amino acids. The V and J ends lost 6 bases and 6 bases, in that order; junction bases with no gene match: 4. CDR1 and CDR2 (germline): MNHEY, SVGAGI. DNA for the CDR3: TGTGCCAGCAGGCACAGGGGCTCTGAAGCTTTCTTT. Its translation is CASRHRGSEAFF.

This clone was found once. The rearrangement uses TRBV2 and TRBJ1-5, with D possibly matching TRBD1 (6 bases). Looked up from germline, CDR1 is SNHLY and CDR2 is FYNNEI. The CDR3 runs 20 residues. Between the trimmed V and J ends, which lost 0 bases and 0 bases, there was a span of 21 bases. CDR3 in DNA: TGTGCCAGCAGTGAAGCGGGTATCTGGGACACGGTATATAGCAATCAGCCCCAGCATTTT. This sequence encodes CASSEAGIWDTVYSNQPQHF.

This chain links TRBV4-1 with TRBJ2-1, with D possibly matching TRBD2 (6 bases). The CDR3 covers 14 residues. Deletions cut 1 base from V and 10 bases from J, with 14 bases between. Germline V gives CDR1 MGHRA, CDR2 YSYEKL. CDR3 coding DNA: TGCGCCAGCAGCCAAGTCGGAGGGGTAGGGGAGCAGTTCTTC. This codes for CASSQVGGVGEQFF.

The rearrangement joins TRBV6-5 to TRBJ1-1; the D gene is possibly TRBD1 (6 bases). Trimming took 6 bases from V and 4 from J, leaving 15 bases between them. Germline V CDR1 and CDR2: MNHEY, SVGAGI. The CDR3 is 14 amino acids. The CDR3 reads CASSLTQGSTEAFF. The CDR3 DNA reads as TGTGCCAGCAGCCTCACCCAGGGGTCCACTGAAGCTTTCTTT.

The rearrangement uses TRBV11-2 and TRBJ2-5; possibly TRBD2 for D (6 bases). V dropped 1 base and J dropped 2 bases, with 17 bases sitting between them. Germline V gene data show CDR1 as SGHAT and CDR2 as FQNNGV. The CDR3 is 17 amino acids. The DNA for the CDR3 is TGTGCCAGCAGCTTAGGTCCCGCGCCAGGAGGGCAAGAGACCCAGTACTTC. It specifies CASSLGPAPGGQETQYF.

The chain recombines TRBV7-2 with TRBJ2-2, with a weak D call TRBD2 (5 bases). There are 12 residues in the CDR3. Germline values: CDR1 SGHTA, CDR2 FQGNSA. V dropped 5 bases and J dropped 7 bases, with 8 bases sitting between them. Here the CDR3 reads CASSARDGELFF. Written as DNA, the CDR3 is TGTGCCAGCAGCGCCCGGGACGGGGAGCTGTTTTTT. The variable domain in full, completed from reference TRBV7-2 and TRBJ2-2, reads GAGVSQSPSNKVTEKGKDVELRCDPISGHTALYWYRQSLGQGLEFLIYFQGNSAPDKSGLPSDRFSAERTGGSVSTLTIQRTQQEDSAVYLCASSARDGELFFGEGSRLTVL.

The chain has TRBV5-1 and TRBJ2-1; 8 nucleotides agree with TRBD2. Germline assignment: CDR1 SGHRS and CDR2 YFSETQ. There are 17 residues in the CDR3. The V and J ends lost 4 bases and 8 bases, in that order; junction bases with no gene match: 17. CDR3 protein: CASSPQTSGFLSDEQFF. DNA for the CDR3: TGCGCCAGCAGCCCACAAACTAGCGGATTTCTATCTGATGAGCAGTTCTTC. The full variable domain, with the rest looked up from reference TRBV5-1 and TRBJ2-1, is KAGVTQTPRYLIKTRGQQVTLSCSPISGHRSVSWYQQTPGQGLQFLFEYFSETQRNKGNFPGRFSGRQFSNSRSEMNVSTLELGDSALYLCASSPQTSGFLSDEQFFGPGTRLTVL.

The chain couples TRBV6-5 to TRBJ1-1, with D tentatively TRBD1 (6 bases). CDR1 is MNHEY, CDR2 SVGAGI, per germline. The CDR3 consists of 14 residues. Trimming left V 5 bases short and J 1 base short, with 11 bases between. The CDR3, as DNA: TGTGCCAGCAGTGACGACAGGAGGAACACTGAAGCTTTCTTT. It encodes CASSDDRRNTEAFF.

The chain links TRBV28 to TRBJ1-2, with D maybe TRBD1 (6 bases). Trimming took 2 bases from V and 6 from J, leaving 10 bases between them. Germline V gene sequence: CDR1 MDHEN, CDR2 SYDVKM. This CDR3 region has 13 residues. The CDR3 spells CASSLGQLDGYTF. In DNA form, the CDR3 reads TGTGCCAGCAGTTTAGGACAGTTAGATGGCTACACCTTC.

The chain links TRBV6-5 to TRBJ2-5, with 7 bases aligning to TRBD2. Germline CDR1 is MNHEY and CDR2 is SVGAGI. The CDR3 has 15 residues. V lost 2 bases and J lost 2; bases outside the gene matches: 5. The CDR3 loop reads CASSYGRGLQETQYF. The CDR3 bases are TGTGCCAGCAGTTACGGGCGGGGGTTACAAGAGACCCAGTACTTC.

This chain joins TRBV30 and TRBJ1-6; 9 bases fit TRBD1. Germline V lookup: CDR1 GTSNPN, CDR2 SVGIG (reference sequence). The CDR3 loop spans 15 amino acids. V shed 2 bases and J 10 bases; nucleotides not matched to a gene: 9. In DNA, the CDR3 is TGTGCCTGGAGTTCCTCCGGGACAGGGAGGTCACCCCTCCACTTT. Translation: CAWSSSGTGRSPLHF.

The genes are TRBV7-2 and TRBJ2-3, with a weak D call TRBD1 (5 bases). Germline V gives CDR1 SGHTA, CDR2 FQGNSA. CDR3 length: 13 residues. Trimming removed 6 bases from V and 4 bases from J, with 11 bases in between. CDR3 amino acids: CASRGRAADTQYF. In DNA form, the CDR3 reads TGTGCCAGCAGGGGGCGCGCCGCAGATACGCAGTATTTT.

The chain has TRBV5-5 and TRBJ2-7, with 8 bases identical to TRBD2. The CDR3 has 17 amino acids. V was clipped by 0 bases and J by 2 bases; unmatched bases: 10. Germline V gene lookup returns CDR1 SGHKS and CDR2 YYEKEE (reference sequence). The CDR3 DNA is TGTGCCAGCAGCTTGGCCTTCAGGAGCGGGAGCGCCTACGAGCAGTACTTC. Its protein is CASSLAFRSGSAYEQYF.

The CDR3 DNA follows: TGTGCCAGCAAGGACCGGGACAGGGGACATGAAAAACTGTTTTTT. This codes for CASKDRDRGHEKLFF. This chain connects TRBV27 to TRBJ1-4; 10 nucleotides match TRBD1. This CDR3 is 15 amino acids long. J gave up 6 bases and V 7 bases, and 8 bases lay outside the gene matches. CDR1 is MNHEY and CDR2 is SMNVEV in the germline V gene (reference sequence). Based on the CDR3 plus reference TRBV27 and TRBJ1-4, the full variable domain is EAQVTQNPRYLITVTGKKLTVTCSQNMNHEYMSWYRQDPGLGLRQIYYSMNVEVTDKGDVPEGYKVSRKEKRNFPLILESPSPNQTSLYFCASKDRDRGHEKLFFGSGTQLSVL.

The chain carries TRBV25-1 and TRBJ1-2; TRBD1 is a possible D gene (6 bases). The germline V gene has CDR1 MGHDK and CDR2 SYGVNS. The CDR3 is 15 residues long. V was clipped by 2 bases and J by 0 bases, with 10 bases between them. The CDR3 spells CASSEGGASNYGYTF. CDR3 nucleotides: TGTGCCAGCAGTGAAGGGGGGGCTTCTAACTATGGCTACACCTTC.

The gene calls are TRBV5-1 and TRBJ1-3, with D hard to call. The germline CDR1 and CDR2 sequences are SGHRS and YFSETQ. Trimming pared 0 bases from V and 4 bases from J, leaving 11 bases between. There are 15 residues in the CDR3. This chain's CDR3 is CASSLESGLGNTIYF. The CDR3 nucleotides are TGCGCCAGCAGCTTGGAGTCGGGTTTGGGAAACACCATATATTTT.